This T cell receptor (beta chain) was recovered during a study of cytomegalovirus exposure and HLA in healthy donors. The V gene's germline CDR1 is SGHVS and CDR2 FNYEAQ. This CDR3 contains 12 residues. The primer mix had 60 Vbeta and 13 Jbeta primers. Profiled with immunoSEQ multiplex PCR; TCRdb holds only in-frame clones, not every one. The table has about 190,000 clones, 74% seen once. The sequencing sample was made of PBMCs. V is TRBV7-6 and J is TRBJ2-5, with a weak D call TRBD1 (6 bases). The DNA end is more similar to TRBJ2-7, so the J call may be wrong. This TCR came from a woman aged 25 to 39 in good health and CMV-seropositive. DNA for the CDR3: TGTGCCAGCAGTCTCGAAGGGGGCGAGCAGTACTTC. Protein sequence: CASSLEGGEQYF.